This is a list of T cell receptor beta chains from one sample in a study of T cells expressing NK-cell markers. TCRdb reworked the 5' RACE reads into one entry per CDR3 protein, no DNA. The sample has a few hundred thousand distinct CDR3 sequences. Sequencing was carried out using blood T cells: a sorted CD56 or NKG2C T cell subset, CD4+ or CD8+ T cells, or bulk PBMC T cells (not recorded which). These receptors all stem from a man aged 18-69 years in good health. Each CDR3 is given with its conserved first and last residue.

CDR3aa,v_gene,j_gene
CASSFWGKETQYF,TRBV28,TRBJ2-5
CASSRSAGGSYNEQFF,TRBV4-2,TRBJ2-1
CASSWGQGRSSGANVLTF,TRBV11-2,TRBJ2-6
CASSLTGITPQHF,TRBV12-3/TRBV12-4,TRBJ1-5
CASSWGLATNEKLFF,TRBV2,TRBJ1-4
CASSLGGAGYTF,TRBV5-8,TRBJ1-2
CASRLRLAGGPDTQYF,TRBV7-2,TRBJ2-3
CSARIDSLGGPQHF,TRBV20-1,TRBJ1-5
CAISELEVSPTQYF,TRBV10-3,TRBJ2-3
CASSQGGWGAKNIQYF,TRBV3-1,TRBJ2-4
CASSTTGVPNYGYTF,TRBV6-1,TRBJ1-2
CASSPSQGQSTEQYF,TRBV18,TRBJ2-7
CASSHQSTGGYTF,TRBV5-1,TRBJ1-2
CASSGRLAGGRITQYF,TRBV7-2,TRBJ2-5
CASRPGGTVPYEQYF,TRBV28,TRBJ2-7
CSASVPGQGPPLYF,TRBV20-1,TRBJ2-7
CASSGRGQGTRTGSYYGYTF,TRBV9,TRBJ1-2
CSARRSPRLAGQQETQYF,TRBV20-1,TRBJ2-5
CASTRIGTFPNNEQFF,TRBV6-1,TRBJ2-1
CASSAGQIISGANVLTF,TRBV9,TRBJ2-6
CASSIAAGPYEQYF,TRBV19,TRBJ2-7
CSARAGGLAGTYEQYF,TRBV20-1,TRBJ2-7
CASSSRGPGGGTDTQYF,TRBV7-2,TRBJ2-3
CASNYGGPPPYEQYF,TRBV7-8,TRBJ2-7
CASSERTGSGYTF,TRBV11-1,TRBJ1-2
CASSPKLGQGINIQYF,TRBV5-1,TRBJ2-4
CASSGTGGVQPQHF,TRBV6-1,TRBJ1-5
CASSLGDRDSEKLFF,TRBV11-2,TRBJ1-4
CASSPSGVWRETQYF,TRBV11-2,TRBJ2-5
CASSYSKVVGQIYEQYF,TRBV6-5,TRBJ2-7
CASSQRLAGSADTQYF,TRBV5-6,TRBJ2-3
CASNLGPNGKVYEQYF,TRBV6-1,TRBJ2-7
CASSHRDSPLHF,TRBV2,TRBJ1-6
CASSGPRGLYEQYF,TRBV9,TRBJ2-7
CASSPGTSWEQYF,TRBV18,TRBJ2-7
CASSGRGDTEAFF,TRBV5-1,TRBJ1-1
CSARTPSGGVLGEQYF,TRBV20-1,TRBJ2-7
CASSGGGTRTDTQYF,TRBV12-3/TRBV12-4,TRBJ2-3
CASNRPESTEAFF,TRBV6-1,TRBJ1-1
CASTMTGGRLGYTF,TRBV12-3/TRBV12-4,TRBJ1-2
CVRCLWTGGRSDTQYF,TRBV7-8,TRBJ2-3